This T cell receptor (beta chain) was recorded in a study of cytomegalovirus exposure and HLA in healthy donors. The study, taken as a whole, reports: Per published reports, the classifier diagnosed cytomegalovirus status with high specificity and sensitivity.

Sequencing was performed with immunoSEQ multiplex PCR; in TCRdb, only in-frame clones are kept and a portion is missing. The sample consists of over 200,000 clones, around 88% of them appearing once. To note about this clone: Its specificity is not known.

The V gene end was trimmed by 6 bases and the J gene end by 0 bases; junction bases not matched to a gene: 4. This CDR3 is 14 amino acids long. Per the germline V gene, CDR1 is SQVTM and CDR2 is ANQGSEA. The chain recombines TRBV29-1 with TRBJ1-1, with TRBD1 matching 10 bases. Material for sequencing was PBMCs. This sequence originates from a woman aged 18-35 years in good health and CMV-seronegative. CDR3 sequence (DNA): TGCAGCGTGACGGACAGGGGGATGAACACTGAAGCTTTCTTT. This sequence encodes CSVTDRGMNTEAFF.